In this sample, the clone carrying this TCR beta chain turned up a few times. There are 11 residues in the CDR3. CDR1 ENHRY and CDR2 SYGVKD come from the germline V gene. This specimen belongs to a study of blood T cells in healthy people across ages. A second about 7 to 12 cycle PCR used barcoded and J-beta primers. TCRdb re-analysed the 5' RACE reads in MiXCR, keeping a single row per CDR3 protein. The sample has about 1.6 million distinct CDR3 sequences; around 35% are singletons. Sequenced material: blood. The clonotype comes from a woman aged 25 to 39 in good health. This chain connects TRBV10-3 to TRBJ2-4; 8 bases fit TRBD1. The J call is uncertain, as TRBJ2-7 better fits the DNA end. The CDR3 loop is CATSGGHEQYF. The CDR3 bases are TGTGCCACCTCAGGGGGCCACGAGCAGTACTTC.